This T cell receptor beta chain was documented in a study of CD8 T cells in Susac syndrome. Study-wide results and caveats: The authors acknowledged that their TCR sequencing and HLA analysis involved a relatively small number of individuals.

Random hexamers primed reverse transcription of about 0.45 to 1 ug RNA. TCR beta CDR3 was amplified by immunoSEQ multiplex PCR. This amplification extended across 54 Vbeta and 13 Jbeta segments. One entry per CDR3 protein results from TCRdb running MiXCR on the immunoSEQ multiplex PCR reads. Of 150,000 to 200,000 distinct CDR3 sequences listed, around 93% are singletons. As to this clonotype: The antigen remains unidentified.

Germline CDR1 is DFQATT and CDR2 is SNEGSKA (reference sequence). Trimming pared 8 bases from V and 1 base from J, leaving 15 bases between. CDR3 length equals 13 residues. The source is a human donor in good health. The chain uses TRBV20-1 and TRBJ2-7; D is uncertain. Sequenced material: CD4+ T cells from PBMCs. CDR3 loop: CSLFPAGSYEQYF. For the CDR3, the DNA is TGCAGTCTCTTCCCGGCAGGTTCCTACGAGCAGTACTTC.